This T cell receptor beta chain was found in a study of blood T cells in healthy people across ages. Study results and limitations: Diversity figures based on one million T cells were deemed too low.

Concerning this clonotype itself: Antigen specificity is unknown.

Combining a sample-barcoded 5' primer with a J-beta primer mix, a second PCR ran for roughly 6 to 12 cycles. TCRdb redid the calling of the 5' RACE reads with MiXCR, one entry per CDR3 protein. This table has about 970,000 distinct CDR3 sequences, roughly half appearing once. The CDR3 covers 13 residues. The V call is TRBV21-1, the J call TRBJ2-1; the table gives TRBD1 as D, unverified against the DNA. TRBV21-1 corresponds to a pseudogene. The clonotype originates from a woman aged 60-75 years in good health. Source material: blood. CDR3 nucleotide sequence: TGTGCCAGCAGCGCCCGGGACTACAATGAGCAGTTCTTC. It translates to CASSARDYNEQFF.